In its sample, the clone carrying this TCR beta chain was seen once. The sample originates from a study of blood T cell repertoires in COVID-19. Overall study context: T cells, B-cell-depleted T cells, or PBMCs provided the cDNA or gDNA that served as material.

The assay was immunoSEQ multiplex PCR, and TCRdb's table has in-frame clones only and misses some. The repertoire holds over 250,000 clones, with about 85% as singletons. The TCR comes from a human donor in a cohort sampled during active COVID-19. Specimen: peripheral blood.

This CDR3 reads CASRATGGLTHSNQPQHF. In DNA form, the CDR3 reads TGTGCCAGTAGGGCGACAGGGGGCCTCACCCATAGCAATCAGCCCCAGCATTTT. The chain is built from TRBV19 and TRBJ1-5; the match to TRBD1 covers 10 bases. The CDR3 covers 18 residues. Germline-derived CDR1 and CDR2 are LNHDA and SQIVND (reference sequence). Germline trimming cut 6 bases from V and 0 bases from J; bases unmatched to any gene: 11.